These 29 T cell receptor beta chains were all obtained from the same sample, sequenced in a study of blood T cells in healthy people across ages. With a J-beta primer mix and a sample-barcoded 5' primer, a second PCR ran about 6 to 11 cycles. TCRdb itself ran the 5' RACE reads through MiXCR, one entry per CDR3 protein. The table records about 1.1 million distinct CDR3 sequences, around two fifths of them present only once. Sequenced: blood. The receptors originated from a man younger than 35 in good health.

The chain links TRBV20-1 to TRBJ2-1; D remains ambiguous. The V gene lost 3 bases and the J gene lost 7 bases, with 10 bases spanning the gap. Germline V gene sequence: CDR1 DFQATT, CDR2 SNEGSKA (reference sequence). This CDR3 spans 12 amino acids. CDR3 in amino acids: CSASPRFNEQFF. The CDR3 bases are TGCAGTGCTAGCCCACGATTTAATGAGCAGTTCTTC.

Ten or more counts support this clonotype. This chain joins TRBV5-1 and TRBJ1-1, with D unclear. CDR1 and CDR2 (germline): SGHRS, YFSETQ. The CDR3 has 13 amino acids. The V and J ends lost 4 bases and 1 base respectively, with 8 bases between them. The CDR3 nucleotides are TGCGCCAGCAGCACCGGTGGGAACACTGAAGCTTTCTTT. Translating it yields CASSTGGNTEAFF. The entire variable domain, with the rest obtained from reference TRBV5-1 and TRBJ1-1, is as follows: KAGVTQTPRYLIKTRGQQVTLSCSPISGHRSVSWYQQTPGQGLQFLFEYFSETQRNKGNFPGRFSGRQFSNSRSEMNVSTLELGDSALYLCASSTGGNTEAFFGQGTRLTVV.

The genes are TRBV25-1 and TRBJ1-1, with D uncertain. V dropped 7 bases and J dropped 6 bases, with 6 bases sitting between them. The CDR3 extends over 10 amino acids. CDR1 and CDR2 from the germline V gene are MGHDK and SYGVNS. CDR3 region: CASMEAEAFF. CDR3 bases: TGTGCCAGCATGGAGGCTGAAGCTTTCTTT.

The chain has TRBV4-2 and TRBJ2-7, with D possibly matching TRBD2 (5 bases). Germline CDR1 is LGHNA and CDR2 is YNFKEQ. The ends were cut back, 1 base at V and 4 bases at J, with 14 bases in the middle. This CDR3 region has 15 residues. The CDR3 DNA reads TGTGCCAGCAGCCAAGCGCCGGGATACGATTACGAGCAGTACTTC. Translated: CASSQAPGYDYEQYF.

This clonotype was recorded a few times. V is TRBV7-2 and J is TRBJ2-7, with D maybe TRBD1 (5 bases). Germline V gene sequence: CDR1 SGHTA, CDR2 FQGNSA. The CDR3 consists of 13 residues. V was clipped by 6 bases and J by 3 bases, with 12 bases between them. The CDR3 reads CASSTNQGYEQYF. CDR3 sequence (DNA): TGTGCCAGCAGTACAAACCAGGGCTACGAGCAGTACTTC.

V gene TRBV5-1 combines with J gene TRBJ2-5, with 10 bases matching TRBD2. The V gene end was trimmed by 9 bases and the J gene end by 11 bases; junction bases not matched to a gene: 13. CDR1 and CDR2 from the germline V gene are SGHRS and YFSETQ. CDR3 length equals 13 residues. DNA of the CDR3: TGCGCCACCCAACTAGCGGGGTACAATGAGCAGTACTTC. This codes for CATQLAGYNEQYF. Drawing the rest from reference TRBV5-1 and TRBJ2-5, the complete variable domain is KAGVTQTPRYLIKTRGQQVTLSCSPISGHRSVSWYQQTPGQGLQFLFEYFSETQRNKGNFPGRFSGRQFSNSRSEMNVSTLELGDSALYLCATQLAGYNEQYFGPGTRLLVL.

This sequence joins TRBV7-9 and TRBJ1-5; no clear D. The V end was cut by 1 base, the J end by 4 bases, with 8 bases between. The CDR3 is made up of 14 amino acids. Germline CDR1 reads SEHNR; CDR2 reads FQNEAQ (reference sequence). The CDR3 loop reads CASSLEAENQPQHF. The DNA for the CDR3 is TGTGCCAGCAGCTTAGAGGCAGAGAATCAGCCCCAGCATTTT.

The CDR3 region is CASSPDRPRANYGYTF. The DNA of the CDR3 is TGTGCCAGCAGCCCCGACAGGCCCAGGGCAAACTATGGCTACACCTTC. The gene calls are TRBV2 and TRBJ1-2; D perhaps matches TRBD1 (6 bases). Deletions cut 6 bases from V and 2 bases from J, with 19 bases between. There are 16 residues in the CDR3. In germline, CDR1 is SNHLY, CDR2 FYNNEI.

V usage is TRBV20-1 and J usage is TRBJ2-1; D may be TRBD1 (5 bases). The better agreement between TRBJ2-7 and the DNA end casts doubt on the J call. Germline loops: CDR1 DFQATT, CDR2 SNEGSKA (reference sequence). The CDR3 loop spans 15 amino acids. The CDR3 region has the DNA TGCAGTGCTAGAGGACAGCTAGGCTCCTACAATGAGCAGTACTTC. Translation gives CSARGQLGSYNEQYF.

This sequence joins TRBV9 and TRBJ2-1, with D unclear. With 0 bases removed from V and 10 bases from J, the gap between germline ends came to 14 bases. This CDR3 is built from 14 residues. CDR1 is SGDLS, CDR2 YYNGEE, per germline. CDR3 sequence reads: CASSVDPAVEEQFF. The CDR3 DNA reads TGTGCCAGCAGCGTAGATCCGGCGGTAGAAGAGCAGTTCTTC.

This clonotype was detected a few times. The rearrangement links TRBV20-1 to TRBJ2-7; D uncertain. Trimming pared 3 bases from V and 0 bases from J, leaving 12 bases between. CDR3 size: 14 residues. Germline V gene lookup returns CDR1 DFQATT and CDR2 SNEGSKA (reference sequence). CDR3 DNA sequence: TGCAGTGCTAGTCCGCGCCAGAGCTCCTACGAGCAGTACTTC. This gives the protein CSASPRQSSYEQYF.

This clonotype was counted a few times. The CDR3 region is CATGGGGGQPQHF. CDR3 coding DNA: TGTGCCACCGGGGGAGGCGGGGGTCAGCCCCAGCATTTT. The V gene is TRBV24-1, the J gene TRBJ1-5, with TRBD1 as a possible D gene (5 bases). Germline CDR1 and CDR2: KGHDR and SFDVKD. The CDR3 has 13 residues. The germline V and J ends were trimmed by 9 bases and 6 bases, with 14 bases remaining between them.

The chain employs TRBV7-2 and TRBJ1-2; D is unclear. Per the germline V gene, CDR1 is SGHTA and CDR2 is FQGNSA. The V end was cut by 7 bases, the J end by 6 bases, with 9 bases between. CDR3 size: 11 residues. Written as DNA, the CDR3 is TGTGCCAGCAAATACAGCCATGGCTACACCTTC. Amino acid sequence: CASKYSHGYTF.

This clonotype occurred a few times. This chain links TRBV6-2 or TRBV6-3 with TRBJ2-1, with 7 bases aligning to TRBD2. Trimming cost V 6 bases and J 4 bases; bases outside gene matches: 6. This CDR3 has 14 residues. In germline, CDR1 is MNHEY, CDR2 SVGEGT. The CDR3 DNA is TGTGCCAGCAGAAAGGCGGGGGAATACAATGAGCAGTTCTTC. It specifies CASRKAGEYNEQFF.

This clonotype was detected only a few times. The chain couples TRBV5-1 to TRBJ1-2; 11 bases fit TRBD1. The junction had 8 bases not matched to a gene; V was cut back by 5 bases and J by 8 bases. Germline values: CDR1 SGHRS, CDR2 YFSETQ. CDR3 length equals 14 residues. The chain's CDR3 is CASRPGQGATGYTF. CDR3 sequence (DNA): TGCGCCAGCAGACCCGGACAGGGGGCAACGGGCTACACCTTC.

This clonotype occurred a few times. The gene calls are TRBV3-1 and TRBJ1-2, with 7 bases fitting TRBD1. After removal of 4 bases from V and 7 bases from J, the junction contained 12 bases not matched to a gene. Germline lookup yields CDR1 LGHDT and CDR2 YNNKEL (reference sequence). The CDR3 extends over 15 amino acids. The CDR3, as DNA: TGTGCCAGCAGCCCCGACAGGGAGGAGGTGGGTGGCTACACCTTC. Its protein is CASSPDREEVGGYTF. The whole variable domain, filled in from reference TRBV3-1 and TRBJ1-2, reads DTAVSQTPKYLVTQMGNDKSIKCEQNLGHDTMYWYKQDSKKFLKIMFSYNNKELIINETVPNRFSPKSPDKAHLNLHINSLELGDSAVYFCASSPDREEVGGYTFGSGTRLTVV.

This clonotype was recorded once. The chain carries TRBV9 and TRBJ2-5; 11 bases map to TRBD2. J lost 11 bases, V lost 9 bases, and 18 bases had no gene match. This CDR3 is built from 15 residues. Germline CDR1 is SGDLS and CDR2 is YYNGEE. CDR3 loop: CATQPGLAVYNEQYF. DNA for the CDR3: TGTGCCACCCAGCCGGGACTAGCGGTTTACAATGAGCAGTACTTC.

This clonotype has a handful of counts. V is TRBV18 and J is TRBJ1-4; D is perhaps TRBD1 (6 bases). Trimming pared 3 bases from V and 0 bases from J, leaving 11 bases between. The CDR3 is made up of 16 amino acids. Per germline, CDR1 KGHSH and CDR2 LQKENI. Written as DNA, the CDR3 is TGTGCCAGCTCACCGTTCACAGGGTCAACTAATGAAAAACTGTTTTTT. The encoded protein is CASSPFTGSTNEKLFF.

This clonotype was seen a handful of times. This chain joins TRBV28 and TRBJ1-2; D is uncertain. The CDR3 runs 11 residues. Trimming removed 5 bases at V and 7 bases at J, with 8 bases between. Germline V gene lookup returns CDR1 MDHEN and CDR2 SYDVKM. In nucleotides, the CDR3 is TGTGCCAGCAGTGGTACAGTTGGCTACACCTTC. It encodes CASSGTVGYTF.

This clonotype was picked up a small number of times. This rearrangement joins TRBV7-9 to TRBJ2-3; D is unclear. Germline V gene sequence: CDR1 SEHNR, CDR2 FQNEAQ (reference sequence). V lost 5 bases to trimming and J lost 6 bases, with 12 bases between them. This CDR3 comprises 13 residues. CDR3 DNA: TGTGCCAGCAGCCCCCGGCTACTTGATACGCAGTATTTT. As protein: CASSPRLLDTQYF.

V gene TRBV7-2 combines with J gene TRBJ2-7; D not certain. V was pared by 5 bases and J by 6 bases, with 14 bases between. The CDR3 contains 13 residues. The germline V gene has CDR1 SGHTA and CDR2 FQGNSA. CDR3 in DNA: TGTGCCAGCAGCCCCCTAGGAGCTCTCGAGCAGTACTTC. Translated, it gives CASSPLGALEQYF.

This clonotype was seen a single time. The CDR3 loop reads CASSLAWHANEAFF. CDR3 sequence (DNA): TGTGCCAGCAGCCTAGCTTGGCACGCCAATGAAGCTTTCTTT. V and J are TRBV27 and TRBJ1-1; D remains ambiguous. Per germline, CDR1 MNHEY and CDR2 SMNVEV (reference sequence). There are 14 residues in the CDR3. The V end was cut by 6 bases, the J end by 7 bases, with 18 bases between.

The rearrangement links TRBV7-2 to TRBJ1-3; 7 nucleotides align to TRBD1. The CDR3 is made up of 17 amino acids. CDR1 and CDR2 from the germline V gene are SGHTA and FQGNSA. Trimming cost V 2 bases and J 0 bases; bases outside gene matches: 7. For the CDR3, the DNA is TGTGCCAGCAGCTTACGCCCGGGACAGAGCTCTGGAAACACCATATATTTT. Amino acids: CASSLRPGQSSGNTIYF.

V gene TRBV19 combines with J gene TRBJ2-3, with 7 bases identical to TRBD1. V lost 7 bases to trimming and J lost 5 bases; unmatched junction nucleotides: 6. Germline V gene lookup returns CDR1 LNHDA and CDR2 SQIVND (reference sequence). The CDR3 runs 13 residues. The CDR3 nucleotides are TGTGCCAGTACTCCGGACAGGCTAGATACGCAGTATTTT. It translates to CASTPDRLDTQYF.

This clonotype was counted many times. The chain links TRBV10-3 to TRBJ2-7; D is ambiguous. The length of the CDR3 is 15 residues. CDR1 and CDR2 (germline): ENHRY, SYGVKD. V shed 6 bases and J shed 3 bases, with 18 bases lying between them. The DNA for the CDR3 is TGTGCCATCAGCCCTTTTAACACGGCCTACTACGAGCAGTACTTC. Translated, it gives CAISPFNTAYYEQYF.

J is TRBJ1-3 and V is TRBV7-9; D unresolved. The germline CDR1 and CDR2 sequences are SEHNR and FQNEAQ (reference sequence). V shed 2 bases and J shed 0 bases, with 11 bases lying between them. The CDR3 loop spans 16 amino acids. The CDR3 here is CASSLPWADSGNTIYF. The CDR3 DNA is TGTGCCAGCAGCTTACCGTGGGCAGACTCTGGAAACACCATATATTTT.

The J gene is TRBJ2-1, the V gene TRBV20-1, with 8 bases that match TRBD2. The J call is uncertain, as TRBJ2-7 better fits the DNA end. The germline gives CDR1 DFQATT, CDR2 SNEGSKA (reference sequence). There are 15 residues in the CDR3. In nucleotides, the CDR3 is TGCAGTGCTAGAGATAAAGGGACTAGAGGCTATGAGCAGTACTTC. As protein: CSARDKGTRGYEQYF.

Points on this clonotype: One junction end does not reproduce the germline sequence, and a read error may be involved. The chain uses TRBV7-9 and TRBJ2-5; D ambiguous. From germline, CDR1 is SEHNR and CDR2 FQNEAQ (reference sequence). The CDR3 extends over 16 amino acids. CDR3: CSSSPPEGYQQETQYF. CDR3 bases: TGTTCCAGCAGCCCTCCTGAAGGCTACCAGCAAGAGACCCAGTACTTC.

The V and J genes are TRBV4-3 and TRBJ2-7, with 8 bases that match TRBD1. After removal of 0 bases from V and 7 bases from J, the junction contained 23 bases not matched to a gene. The CDR3 sequence is 20 residues long. CDR1 is LGHNA and CDR2 is YSLEER in the germline V gene. The CDR3 protein is CASSQDRVHLDRGPHNEQYF. For the CDR3, the DNA is TGCGCCAGCAGCCAAGATCGAGTACACCTAGACAGGGGACCCCACAATGAGCAGTACTTC.